The 32 T cell receptor beta chains below all came from one sample that was sequenced in a study of T-cell memory formation after mild COVID-19. MiXCR was run by TCRdb on the 5' RACE reads, yielding one entry per CDR3 protein. The profile shows 210,000 or so distinct CDR3 sequences, approximately 20% of them singletons. Sequencing was done on a sample of PBMCs or a T cell subset sorted from them (not recorded which). The receptors here all came from an adult woman who had mild COVID-19 (a few samples of this study predate the infection). Cell type and time point are not known.

Many counts were recorded for this clonotype. CDR3 coding DNA: TGTGCCAGCAGCGGGAGGGGTGGCTACACCTTC. Translated, it gives CASSGRGGYTF. This chain joins TRBV12-3 or TRBV12-4 and TRBJ1-2; D might be TRBD1 (5 bases). The CDR3 has 11 amino acids. V lost 6 bases and J lost 7, with 9 bases in between.

The chain couples TRBV13 to TRBJ1-2; 10 nucleotides align to TRBD1. V gave up 3 bases and J gave up 5 bases; unmatched junction bases: 12. This CDR3 contains 17 residues. Germline V lookup: CDR1 PRHDT, CDR2 FYEKMQ (reference sequence). The DNA for the CDR3 is TGTGCCAGCAGCTTCATGGACCCGGGACAGGGGCGATATGGCTACACCTTC. This encodes CASSFMDPGQGRYGYTF.

This clonotype came up many times. V usage is TRBV6-1 and J usage is TRBJ1-1; D is uncertain. Trimming removed 7 bases from V and 5 bases from J, with 17 bases in between. This CDR3 spans 14 amino acids. CDR1 and CDR2 from the germline V gene are MNHNS and SASEGT. Here the CDR3 DNA reads TGTGCCAGCAATTATGAGCGGCATTGGACTGAAGCTTTCTTT. Protein product: CASNYERHWTEAFF.

The genes are TRBV7-9 and TRBJ2-7; 10 positions agree with TRBD1. The V gene's germline CDR1 is SEHNR and CDR2 FQNEAQ (reference sequence). There are 14 residues in the CDR3. V was clipped by 3 bases and J by 4 bases; unmatched bases: 3. CDR3 in amino acids: CASSLDRGKYEQYF. The CDR3 DNA follows: TGTGCCAGCAGCTTGGACAGGGGGAAGTACGAGCAGTACTTC.

The chain couples TRBV5-5 to TRBJ2-2; perhaps TRBD2 as D (5 bases). This CDR3 has 14 amino acids. Germline V lookup: CDR1 SGHKS, CDR2 YYEKEE (reference sequence). V lost 2 bases and J 7 bases, leaving 12 bases between the germline ends. CDR3 residues: CASSFSIGVGELFF. CDR3 DNA sequence: TGTGCCAGCAGCTTCTCAATCGGGGTCGGGGAGCTGTTTTTT.

V usage is TRBV11-2 and J usage is TRBJ2-2; D is uncertain. V dropped 2 bases and J dropped 2 bases, with 9 bases sitting between them. Germline V gene data show CDR1 as SGHAT and CDR2 as FQNNGV. CDR3 length: 15 residues. The CDR3 here is CASSLLLLNTGELFF. Here the CDR3 DNA reads TGTGCCAGCAGCTTATTACTACTTAACACCGGGGAGCTGTTTTTT.

The chain joins TRBV4-1 to TRBJ2-2, with D perhaps TRBD1 or TRBD2 (5 bases each). Trimming left V 3 bases short and J 2 bases short, with 16 bases between. The CDR3 consists of 17 residues. Germline CDR1 is MGHRA and CDR2 is YSYEKL. This CDR3 reads CASSHHPGTGNTGELFF. CDR3 coding DNA: TGCGCCAGCAGCCACCACCCGGGAACAGGCAACACCGGGGAGCTGTTTTTT.

This clonotype has just a few counts. This chain links TRBV25-1 with TRBJ1-2; TRBD1 matches 8 bases. Germline CDR1 reads MGHDK; CDR2 reads SYGVNS. After removal of 6 bases from V and 4 bases from J, the junction contained 4 bases not matched to a gene. The CDR3 is 13 amino acids. The CDR3 spells CASRGQATYGYTF. Here the CDR3 DNA reads TGTGCCAGCAGGGGACAGGCGACCTATGGCTACACCTTC.

The rearrangement joins TRBV5-1 to TRBJ2-3; TRBD1 matches 9 bases. The CDR3 runs 15 residues. Per the germline V gene, CDR1 is SGHRS and CDR2 is YFSETQ. Trimming at V came to 4 bases and at J to 5 bases, leaving 8 bases not matched to a gene. CDR3: CASSLDRGDRDTQYF. In DNA, the CDR3 is TGCGCCAGCAGCCTAGACAGGGGGGATCGAGATACGCAGTATTTT.

The rearrangement joins TRBV15 to TRBJ1-5; the match to TRBD1 covers 8 bases. Trimming took 2 bases from V and 1 from J; bases not matched to a gene: 4. Germline V gene data show CDR1 as LNHNV and CDR2 as YYDKDF (reference sequence). The CDR3 has 16 amino acids. The CDR3 DNA follows: TGTGCCACCAGCAGACAAACAGGGGGGAGCAATCAGCCCCAGCATTTT. This gives the protein CATSRQTGGSNQPQHF. The whole variable domain, remainder taken from reference TRBV15 and TRBJ1-5, is DAMVIQNPRYQVTQFGKPVTLSCSQTLNHNVMYWYQQKSSQAPKLLFHYYDKDFNNEADTPDNFQSRRPNTSFCFLDIRSPGLGDTAMYLCATSRQTGGSNQPQHFGDGTRLSIL.

This clonotype was detected ten times or more. The chain couples TRBV12-3 or TRBV12-4 to TRBJ2-3; no clear D gene. This CDR3 spans 14 amino acids. The ends were cut back, 2 bases at V and 1 base at J, with 7 bases in the middle. The CDR3 DNA sequence: TGTGCCAGCAGTTTACGTATGGGCACAGATACGCAGTATTTT. It translates to CASSLRMGTDTQYF.

This rearrangement joins TRBV5-1 to TRBJ2-7; TRBD2 is a possible D gene (6 bases). Per germline, CDR1 SGHRS and CDR2 YFSETQ. The CDR3 consists of 15 residues. V dropped 0 bases and J dropped 4 bases, with 14 bases sitting between them. CDR3 in DNA: TGCGCCAGCAGCTTGGAGGCGGGATTTTATTACGAGCAGTACTTC. Translated, it gives CASSLEAGFYYEQYF.

This clonotype came up a few times. The chain joins TRBV5-5 to TRBJ2-7, with unresolved D. Germline-derived CDR1 and CDR2 are SGHKS and YYEKEE (reference sequence). The CDR3 runs to 13 residues. Trimming took 6 bases from V and 7 from J, leaving 17 bases between them. CDR3: CASTEWLRGEQYF. CDR3 DNA sequence: TGTGCCAGCACCGAGTGGCTGCGTGGGGAGCAGTACTTC.

This clonotype appeared many times. The chain combines TRBV7-3 with TRBJ1-5, with a tentative D call TRBD1 (5 bases). V lost 5 bases and J lost 6, with 14 bases in between. The germline CDR1 and CDR2 sequences are SGHTA and FQGTGA. The CDR3 consists of 14 residues. CDR3 loop: CASSAQGPGQPQHF. The CDR3 bases are TGTGCCAGCAGCGCCCAGGGACCCGGTCAGCCCCAGCATTTT.

This chain connects TRBV24-1 to TRBJ1-5; the D is unclear. Trimming left V 6 bases short and J 2 bases short, with 7 bases between. CDR1 and CDR2 from the germline V gene are KGHDR and SFDVKD. The CDR3 is 13 residues long. The CDR3 bases are TGTGCCACCAGTAGCCAGGGCAATCAGCCCCAGCATTTT. Translation: CATSSQGNQPQHF.

At least ten counts were recorded for this clonotype. The genes are TRBV5-1 and TRBJ2-1; D gene ambiguous. Germline CDR1 is SGHRS and CDR2 is YFSETQ. Trimming stripped 0 bases from V and 6 bases from J, with 4 bases between. This CDR3 is built from 12 residues. As DNA, the CDR3 is TGCGCCAGCAGCTTGGAAGTCAATGAGCAGTTCTTC. Translating gives CASSLEVNEQFF.

The chain has TRBV2 and TRBJ1-5, with 8 nucleotides matching TRBD1. CDR3 size: 14 residues. The germline V gene encodes CDR1 SNHLY and CDR2 FYNNEI. J was trimmed by 3 bases and V by 3 bases; bases with no gene match: 1. In DNA, the CDR3 is TGTGCCAGCAGTGACCAGGGGGCCAATCAGCCCCAGCATTTT. The encoded protein is CASSDQGANQPQHF.

This clonotype was counted a few times. The chain has TRBV24-1 and TRBJ2-7; D not resolved. V gave up 3 bases and J gave up 2 bases, with 10 bases separating them. The CDR3 has 14 amino acids. CDR1 and CDR2 (germline): KGHDR, SFDVKD. Here the CDR3 DNA reads TGTGCCACCAGTGATCGACGGAGCCCCTACGAGCAGTACTTC. Translated: CATSDRRSPYEQYF.

The J gene is TRBJ2-1, the V gene TRBV7-2, with 10 bases identical to TRBD2. From germline, CDR1 is SGHTA and CDR2 FQGNSA. With 5 bases clipped from V and 7 bases from J, the junction kept 8 bases outside the gene matches. The CDR3 consists of 15 residues. The CDR3 DNA is TGTGCCAGCAGCCCAAGCGGGGGGGCCGAAAATGAGCAGTTCTTC. Its protein product is CASSPSGGAENEQFF. The full variable domain, its missing parts supplied by reference TRBV7-2 and TRBJ2-1, is GAGVSQSPSNKVTEKGKDVELRCDPISGHTALYWYRQSLGQGLEFLIYFQGNSAPDKSGLPSDRFSAERTGGSVSTLTIQRTQQEDSAVYLCASSPSGGAENEQFFGPGTRLTVL.

This clonotype occurred a few times. The rearrangement joins TRBV7-2 to TRBJ2-5; 8 bases fit TRBD2. The CDR3 covers 15 residues. J was trimmed by 5 bases and V by 4 bases; bases with no gene match: 9. The germline V gene has CDR1 SGHTA and CDR2 FQGNSA. The CDR3 sequence: CASSSRTAGVETQYF. In nucleotides, the CDR3 is TGTGCCAGCAGCTCCCGGACAGCGGGAGTGGAGACCCAGTACTTC.

This chain connects TRBV6-1 to TRBJ2-7; TRBD2 matches 8 bases. The CDR3 contains 13 residues. V lost 3 bases, J lost 3 bases, and 1 base stayed unmatched. CDR1 and CDR2 from the germline V gene are MNHNS and SASEGT. CDR3 nucleotides: TGTGCCAGCAGTGAGACTAGCGACTACGAGCAGTACTTC. Its protein product is CASSETSDYEQYF.

This clonotype occurred many times. The CDR3 sequence is CSATTSGEPDTQYF. In nucleotides, the CDR3 is TGCAGTGCTACGACTAGCGGGGAACCAGATACGCAGTATTTT. The V call is TRBV20-1, the J call TRBJ2-3; 11 bases align to TRBD2. The CDR3 totals 14 residues. Germline trimming cut 4 bases from V and 4 bases from J; bases unmatched to any gene: 4. Germline CDR1 reads DFQATT; CDR2 reads SNEGSKA (reference sequence).

In this sample, this clonotype turned up a few times. The CDR3 nucleotides read TGCAGTCCACAGCCGAGCTCCTATAATTCACCCCTCCACTTT. It codes for CSPQPSSYNSPLHF. This chain uses TRBV20-1 with TRBJ1-6; no clear D. CDR3 length: 14 residues. V was cut by 8 bases and J by 0 bases, with 11 bases left in between. Per the germline V gene, CDR1 is DFQATT and CDR2 is SNEGSKA (reference sequence).

In its sample, this clonotype was seen many times. The chain uses TRBV12-3 or TRBV12-4 and TRBJ2-1, with 9 bases matching TRBD1. Trimming cost V 7 bases and J 4 bases; bases outside gene matches: 8. The CDR3 extends over 15 amino acids. CDR3 coding DNA: TGTGCCAGCACCCTCTCCGGGACAGGGTACAATGAGCAGTTCTTC. Translation: CASTLSGTGYNEQFF.

This clonotype was recorded a few times. The V call is TRBV7-2, the J call TRBJ2-7; D remains ambiguous. The V end was cut by 5 bases, the J end by 5 bases, with 13 bases between. CDR3 size: 13 residues. Germline V gene lookup returns CDR1 SGHTA and CDR2 FQGNSA. CDR3 sequence: CASSPQSLNEQYF. The CDR3 coding sequence is TGTGCCAGCAGCCCCCAATCACTGAACGAGCAGTACTTC.

This clonotype came up a few times. This chain joins TRBV4-2 and TRBJ2-7, with 7 nucleotides matching TRBD1. The CDR3 loop spans 15 amino acids. Trimming cost V 0 bases and J 7 bases; bases outside gene matches: 9. The germline V gene encodes CDR1 LGHNA and CDR2 YNFKEQ. CDR3 nucleotides: TGTGCCAGCAGCCAAGAGCGGACAGGACCCCTAGAGCAGTACTTC. The encoded protein is CASSQERTGPLEQYF.

In this sample, this clonotype turned up a few times. V and J are TRBV2 and TRBJ1-3; D remains ambiguous. The germline V gene has CDR1 SNHLY and CDR2 FYNNEI. The CDR3 consists of 11 residues. V was shortened by 7 bases and J by 9 bases, with 10 bases between the two germline ends. CDR3 in DNA: TGTGCCAGCAATCCCGGACGCACCATATATTTT. Translating gives CASNPGRTIYF.

In this sample, this clonotype turned up a few times. The chain couples TRBV12-3 or TRBV12-4 to TRBJ2-3; no definite D call. The ends were cut back, 2 bases at V and 0 bases at J, with 18 bases in the middle. CDR3 length equals 18 residues. The CDR3 protein is CASSLIPRPRFSTDTQYF. DNA of the CDR3: TGTGCCAGCAGTTTAATCCCCCGACCCAGGTTCAGCACAGATACGCAGTATTTT.

This clonotype showed up just a few times. The chain couples TRBV7-9 to TRBJ2-1, with TRBD2 identical over 12 bases. This CDR3 has 15 residues. V lost 5 bases, J lost 9 bases, and 8 bases stayed unmatched. The V gene's germline CDR1 is SEHNR and CDR2 FQNEAQ (reference sequence). The CDR3 DNA follows: TGTGCCAGCAGCACCGGACTAGCGGGACTCCTTGAGCAGTTCTTC. Translation: CASSTGLAGLLEQFF.

The chain employs TRBV11-3 and TRBJ1-1; TRBD1 agrees at 8 bases. This CDR3 is 15 amino acids long. V lost 5 bases to trimming and J lost 2 bases; unmatched junction nucleotides: 7. Germline V gene data show CDR1 as SGHNT and CDR2 as YENEEA. This CDR3 is CASSRGTGVNTEAFF. The CDR3 DNA reads as TGTGCCAGCAGCCGAGGGACAGGAGTTAACACTGAAGCTTTCTTT.

The rearrangement links TRBV5-1 to TRBJ1-5; D gene unclear. Germline CDR1 and CDR2: SGHRS and YFSETQ. CDR3 length: 14 amino acids. V lost 1 base to trimming and J lost 5 bases, with 10 bases between them. The CDR3 DNA reads TGCGCCAGCAGCTTGAGGTTCGGGGATCAGCCCCAGCATTTT. Translated: CASSLRFGDQPQHF.

This clonotype was counted only a few times. The chain combines TRBV7-9 with TRBJ2-3; D possibly corresponds to TRBD2 (6 bases). In germline, CDR1 is SEHNR, CDR2 FQNEAQ (reference sequence). The CDR3 has 15 residues. The V end was cut by 2 bases, the J end by 3 bases, with 12 bases between. DNA of the CDR3: TGTGCCAGCAGCTTAAGGCGTAGCGGAACAGATACGCAGTATTTT. Its protein is CASSLRRSGTDTQYF.